The sequence of this T cell receptor beta chain was determined in a study of vaccination and CD4 T cells after COVID-19. Whole-study context: Stimulation of cells relied on overlapping spike peptides derived from SARS-CoV-2, HCoV-NL63, HCoV-OC43 and HCoV-229E.

Researchers used the Oncomine TCR Beta short-read assay to sequence DNA from cultured CD4+ T cells. Investigators isolated genomic DNA from cultured CD4+ T cells. From the PCR reads, TCRdb called clonotypes with MiXCR, one entry per CDR3 protein. Of 15,000 to 20,000 distinct CDR3 sequences in the sample, around two fifths were seen once. The CDR3 runs 13 residues. Trimming removed 5 bases at V and 6 bases at J, with 17 bases between. Germline V CDR1 and CDR2: DFQATT, SNEGSKA (reference sequence). Concerning this clonotype itself: The antigen is not known.

The sample's treatment: roughly 10-day PBMC culture with coronavirus spike peptide pools or control peptides (ViraFEST assay). After expanding antigen-specific T cells with peptide pools, ViraFEST sequenced their TCRs. Sequencing used CD4+ T cells from blood, cultured in vitro, obtained after SARS-CoV-2 vaccination. The origin of this receptor is a human donor who had recovered from COVID-19. The V gene is TRBV20-1, the J gene TRBJ2-7; weak D call: TRBD2 (7 bases). CDR3: CSAHPGGGGEQYF. CDR3 in DNA: TGCAGTGCTCACCCTGGGGGCGGGGGCGAGCAGTACTTC.